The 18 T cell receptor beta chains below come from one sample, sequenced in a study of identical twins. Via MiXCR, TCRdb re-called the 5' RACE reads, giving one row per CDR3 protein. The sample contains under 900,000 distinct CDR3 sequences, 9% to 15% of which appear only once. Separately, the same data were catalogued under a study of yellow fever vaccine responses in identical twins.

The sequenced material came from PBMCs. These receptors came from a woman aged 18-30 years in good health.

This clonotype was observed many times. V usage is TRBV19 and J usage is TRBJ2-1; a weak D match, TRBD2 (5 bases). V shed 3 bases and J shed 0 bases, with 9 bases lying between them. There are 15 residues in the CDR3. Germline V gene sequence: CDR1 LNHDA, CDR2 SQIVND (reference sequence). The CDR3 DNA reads TGTGCCAGTAGTATCGAGGACTCCTCCTACAATGAGCAGTTCTTC. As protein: CASSIEDSSYNEQFF.

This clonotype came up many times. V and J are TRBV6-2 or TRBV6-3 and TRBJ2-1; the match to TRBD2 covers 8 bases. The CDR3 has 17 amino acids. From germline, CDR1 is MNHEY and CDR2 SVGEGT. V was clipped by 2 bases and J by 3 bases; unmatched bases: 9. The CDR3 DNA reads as TGTGCCAGCAGTTACAGGGAAGCGGGAGAAGGCTACAATGAGCAGTTCTTC. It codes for CASSYREAGEGYNEQFF.

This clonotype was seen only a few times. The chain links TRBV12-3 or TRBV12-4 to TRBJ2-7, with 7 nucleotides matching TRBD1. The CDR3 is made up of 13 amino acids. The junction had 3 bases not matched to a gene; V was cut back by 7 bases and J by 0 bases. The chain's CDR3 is CASTRQGSYEQYF. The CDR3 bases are TGTGCCAGCACTCGACAGGGCTCCTACGAGCAGTACTTC.

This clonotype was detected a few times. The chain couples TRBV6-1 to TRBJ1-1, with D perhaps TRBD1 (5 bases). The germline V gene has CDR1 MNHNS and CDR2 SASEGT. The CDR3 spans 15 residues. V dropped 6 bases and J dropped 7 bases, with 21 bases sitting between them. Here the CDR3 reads CASRTVSWGKGEAFF. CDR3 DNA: TGTGCCAGCAGGACCGTCTCTTGGGGGAAAGGTGAAGCTTTCTTT.

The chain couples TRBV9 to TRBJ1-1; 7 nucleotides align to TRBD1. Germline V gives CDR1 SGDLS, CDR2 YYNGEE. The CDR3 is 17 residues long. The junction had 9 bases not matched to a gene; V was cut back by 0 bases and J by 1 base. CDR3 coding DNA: TGTGCCAGCAGCGTAGTAACAGGGGTTGGGGGGAACACTGAAGCTTTCTTT. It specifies CASSVVTGVGGNTEAFF.

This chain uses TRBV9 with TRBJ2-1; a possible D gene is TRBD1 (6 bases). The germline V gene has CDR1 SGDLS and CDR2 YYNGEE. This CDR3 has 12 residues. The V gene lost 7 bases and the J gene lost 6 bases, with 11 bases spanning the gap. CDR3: CASGGPGNEQFF. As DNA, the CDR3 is TGTGCCAGCGGGGGCCCTGGCAATGAGCAGTTCTTC.

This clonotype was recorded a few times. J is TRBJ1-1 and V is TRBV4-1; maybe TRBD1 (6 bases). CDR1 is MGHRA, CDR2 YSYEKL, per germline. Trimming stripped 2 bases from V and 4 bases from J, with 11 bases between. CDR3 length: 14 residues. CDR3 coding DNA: TGCGCCAGCAGCCAACCCGACAGGATCACTGAAGCTTTCTTT. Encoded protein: CASSQPDRITEAFF.

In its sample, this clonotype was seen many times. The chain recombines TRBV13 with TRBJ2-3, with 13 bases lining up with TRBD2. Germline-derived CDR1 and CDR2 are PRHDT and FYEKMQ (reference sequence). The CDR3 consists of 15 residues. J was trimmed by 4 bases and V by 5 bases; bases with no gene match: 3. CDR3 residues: CASSPGLAGPDTQYF. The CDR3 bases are TGTGCCAGCAGCCCGGGACTAGCGGGACCAGATACGCAGTATTTT.

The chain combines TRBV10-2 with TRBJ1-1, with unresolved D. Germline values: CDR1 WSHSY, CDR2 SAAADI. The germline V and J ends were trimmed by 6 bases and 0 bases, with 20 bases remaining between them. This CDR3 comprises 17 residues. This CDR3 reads CASSAMSEAWLNTEAFF. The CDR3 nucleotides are TGCGCCAGCAGCGCGATGTCGGAGGCCTGGTTGAACACTGAAGCTTTCTTT.

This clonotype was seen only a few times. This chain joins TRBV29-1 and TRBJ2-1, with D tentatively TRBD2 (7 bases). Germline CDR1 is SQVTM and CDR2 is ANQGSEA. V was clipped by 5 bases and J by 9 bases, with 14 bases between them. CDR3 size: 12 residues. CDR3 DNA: TGCAGCGTTTTGGGGGGGCTAGGTGAGCAGTTCTTC. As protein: CSVLGGLGEQFF.

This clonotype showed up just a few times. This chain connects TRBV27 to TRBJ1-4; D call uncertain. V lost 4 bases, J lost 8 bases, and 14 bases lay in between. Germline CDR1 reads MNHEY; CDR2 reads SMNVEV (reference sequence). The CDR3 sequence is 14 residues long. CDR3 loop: CASSSHPRREKLFF. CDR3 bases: TGTGCCAGCAGTTCCCACCCTCGGCGAGAAAAACTGTTTTTT.

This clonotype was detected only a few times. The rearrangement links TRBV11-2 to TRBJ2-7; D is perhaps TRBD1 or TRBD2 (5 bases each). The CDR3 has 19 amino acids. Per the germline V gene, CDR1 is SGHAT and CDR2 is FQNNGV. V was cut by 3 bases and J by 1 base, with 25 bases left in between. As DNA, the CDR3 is TGTGCCAGCAGCTTTCTCCCGGGAACAGCGAAAGGGGAGTCCTACGAGCAGTACGTC. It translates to CASSFLPGTAKGESYEQYV.

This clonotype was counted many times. The CDR3 nucleotides read TGTGCCAGCAGCTTAAAACCGGGACAGGGGGCAGAGACCCAGTACTTC. Its translation is CASSLKPGQGAETQYF. This chain connects TRBV7-9 to TRBJ2-5; 12 bases fit TRBD1. The CDR3 runs to 16 residues. CDR1 SEHNR and CDR2 FQNEAQ come from the germline V gene (reference sequence). The V and J ends lost 2 bases and 4 bases, in that order; junction bases with no gene match: 5.

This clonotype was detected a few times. The CDR3 region is CASSLPGHYEQYF. CDR3 coding DNA: TGTGCCAGCAGCCTTCCGGGCCATTACGAGCAGTACTTC. This sequence joins TRBV7-9 and TRBJ2-7; no clear D. The CDR3 totals 13 residues. The ends were cut back, 5 bases at V and 4 bases at J, with 12 bases in the middle. Germline V gene sequence: CDR1 SEHNR, CDR2 FQNEAQ (reference sequence).

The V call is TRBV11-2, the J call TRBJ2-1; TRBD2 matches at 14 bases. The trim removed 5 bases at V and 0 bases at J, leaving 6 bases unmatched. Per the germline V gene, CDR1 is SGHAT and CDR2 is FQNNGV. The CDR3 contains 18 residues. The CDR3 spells CASSPRLAGGTSYNEQFF. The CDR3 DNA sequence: TGTGCCAGCAGCCCGCGACTAGCGGGGGGGACCTCCTACAATGAGCAGTTCTTC.

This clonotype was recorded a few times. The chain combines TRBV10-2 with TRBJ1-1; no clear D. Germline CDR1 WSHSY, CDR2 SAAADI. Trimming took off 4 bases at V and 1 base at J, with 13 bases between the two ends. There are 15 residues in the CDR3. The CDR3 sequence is CASSAIPRANTEAFF. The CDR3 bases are TGCGCCAGCAGTGCGATTCCGCGAGCGAACACTGAAGCTTTCTTT.

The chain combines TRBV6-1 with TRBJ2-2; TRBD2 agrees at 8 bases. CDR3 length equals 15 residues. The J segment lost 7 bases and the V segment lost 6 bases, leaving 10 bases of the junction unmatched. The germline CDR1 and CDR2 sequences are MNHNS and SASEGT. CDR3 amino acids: CASSRSGTLVGELFF. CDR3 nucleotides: TGTGCCAGCAGCCGTAGCGGGACACTCGTCGGGGAGCTGTTTTTT.

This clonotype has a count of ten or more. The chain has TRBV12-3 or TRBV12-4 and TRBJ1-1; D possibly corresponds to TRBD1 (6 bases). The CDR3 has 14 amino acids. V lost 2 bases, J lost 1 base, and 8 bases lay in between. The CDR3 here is CASSLTGRNTEAFF. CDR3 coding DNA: TGTGCCAGCAGTTTAACAGGGCGGAACACTGAAGCTTTCTTT.